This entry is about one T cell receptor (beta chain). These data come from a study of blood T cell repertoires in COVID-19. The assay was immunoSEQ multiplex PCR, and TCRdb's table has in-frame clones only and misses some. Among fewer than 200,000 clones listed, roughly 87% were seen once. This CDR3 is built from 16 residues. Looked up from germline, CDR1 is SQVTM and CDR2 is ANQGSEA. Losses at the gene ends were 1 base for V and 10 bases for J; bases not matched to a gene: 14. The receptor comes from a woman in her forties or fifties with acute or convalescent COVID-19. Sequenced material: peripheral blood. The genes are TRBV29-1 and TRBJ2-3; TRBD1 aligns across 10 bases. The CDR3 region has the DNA TGCAGCGTTGAAGGGGCGGGACAGGGGATCCCTCGGGCGCAGTATTTT. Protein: CSVEGAGQGIPRAQYF.